This TCR beta chain was obtained from a study of human T cells and chemical hapten exposure. TCRdb called the RACE reads again in MiXCR, with one record for every CDR3 protein. The table records roughly 380,000 distinct CDR3 sequences, around 6% of them present only once. Time point described: patch test 2, 6 weeks after DPC sensitization. As to treatment: therapeutic diphenylcyclopropenone sensitization with weekly scalp DPC. The sequences come from whole blood, collected in connection with sensitization to the hapten diphenylcyclopropenone (DPC). The sequence came from a woman younger than 30 with alopecia areata. Some clones in this sample may be carry-over from other donors' samples.

CDR3 loop: CASRQAERNQPQHF. CDR3 bases: TGTGCCAGCAGGCAGGCCGAACGCAATCAGCCCCAGCATTTT. The V call is TRBV6-6, the J call TRBJ1-5; the D is unclear. Germline CDR1 is MNHNY and CDR2 is SVGAGI (reference sequence). V shed 6 bases and J shed 2 bases, with 11 bases lying between them. The CDR3 is 14 residues long.